Sequencing of this T cell receptor beta chain was carried out in a study of blood T cell repertoires in COVID-19. Study-wide background: T cells, B-cell-depleted T cells, or PBMCs supplied cDNA or gDNA.

As handled by the study authors: Amplifying reference gene primers gave estimates of nucleated cell counts. Sequencing used immunoSEQ multiplex PCR; TCRdb keeps in-frame clones, though not all of them. Clonal size and the V and J genes are those of that table, whereas D and trimming came from the DNA. This sample yields approximately 80,000 clones, of which roughly 83% are seen a single time; under 8.5% belongs to the top ten. Source material: peripheral blood. The origin of this receptor is a man aged 50 to 60 with active COVID-19.

In nucleotides, the CDR3 is TGTGCCAGCAGCGGGACAGGGGGCACAGATACGCAGTATTTT. Protein sequence: CASSGTGGTDTQYF. The chain carries TRBV7-3 and TRBJ2-3, with 10 bases that match TRBD1. V lost 5 bases to trimming and J lost 1 base; unmatched junction nucleotides: 0. The length of the CDR3 is 14 residues. In germline, CDR1 is SGHTA, CDR2 FQGTGA.